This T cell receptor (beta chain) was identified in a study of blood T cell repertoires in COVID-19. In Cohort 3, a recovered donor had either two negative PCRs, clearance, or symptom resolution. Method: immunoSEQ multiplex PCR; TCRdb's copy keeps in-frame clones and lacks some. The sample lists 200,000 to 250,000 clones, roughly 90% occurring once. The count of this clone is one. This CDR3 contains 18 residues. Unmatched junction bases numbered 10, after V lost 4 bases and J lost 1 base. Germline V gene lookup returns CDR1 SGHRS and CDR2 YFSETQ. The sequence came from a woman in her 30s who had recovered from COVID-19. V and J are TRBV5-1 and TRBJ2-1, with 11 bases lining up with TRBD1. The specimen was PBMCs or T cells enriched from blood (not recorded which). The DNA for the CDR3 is TGCGCCAGCAGCCCGTTCCGGGGGACAGGGGGTTCCTACAATGAGCAGTTCTTC. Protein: CASSPFRGTGGSYNEQFF.